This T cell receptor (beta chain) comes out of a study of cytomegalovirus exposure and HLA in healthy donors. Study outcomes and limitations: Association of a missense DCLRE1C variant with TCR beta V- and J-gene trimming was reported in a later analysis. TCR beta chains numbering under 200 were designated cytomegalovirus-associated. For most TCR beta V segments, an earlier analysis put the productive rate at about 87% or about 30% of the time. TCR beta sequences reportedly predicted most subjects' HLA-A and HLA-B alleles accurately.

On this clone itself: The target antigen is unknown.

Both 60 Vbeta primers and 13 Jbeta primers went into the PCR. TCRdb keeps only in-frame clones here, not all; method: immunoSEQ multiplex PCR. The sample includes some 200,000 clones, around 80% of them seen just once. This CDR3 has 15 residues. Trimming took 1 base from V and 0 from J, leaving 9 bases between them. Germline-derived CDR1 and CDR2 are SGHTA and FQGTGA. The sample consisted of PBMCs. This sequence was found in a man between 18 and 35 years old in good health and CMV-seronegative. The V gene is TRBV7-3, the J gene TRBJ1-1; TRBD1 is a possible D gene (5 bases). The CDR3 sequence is CASSLNQGVNTEAFF. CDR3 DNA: TGTGCCAGCAGCTTAAACCAGGGTGTGAACACTGAAGCTTTCTTT.